The rows below give T cell receptor beta chains drawn from one sample of a study of T-cell memory formation after mild COVID-19. TCRdb itself ran the 5' RACE reads through MiXCR, one entry per CDR3 protein. The sample includes around 430,000 distinct CDR3 sequences, 16% of them seen just once. Sequenced sample: PBMCs or a T cell subset sorted from them (not recorded which). These receptors all stem from a young man who had mild COVID-19 (a few samples of this study predate the infection). Cell type and time point are not known. Each CDR3 is given with its conserved first and last residue. Fields, in order: V gene, J gene, clone size, D gene, CDR3 DNA, CDR3 protein. A D gene is named only where the DNA matches it firmly. Clone sizes are given selectively: once, few, many, or a class where the clone is expanded.

TRBV6-5	TRBJ2-7	many	.	TGTGCCAGCAGTTACGGCCCCAGTGCCTCCTACGAGCAGTACTTC	CASSYGPSASYEQYF
TRBV5-1	TRBJ1-2	many	.	TGCGCCAGCAGCTTCACAGAGGACTATGGCTACACCTTC	CASSFTEDYGYTF
TRBV21-1	TRBJ2-6	once	.	TGTGCCAGCAGCCCGCGCGAGGGCCCTGGGGCCAACGTCCTGACTTTC	CASSPREGPGANVLTF
TRBV24-1	TRBJ2-3	few	.	TGTGCCACCAGTGATTTGGCCGGAGATACGCAGTATTTT	CATSDLAGDTQYF
TRBV4-2	TRBJ2-7	many	.	TGTGCCAGCAGCCAGGGCGGGGTAAGCTCCTACGAGCAGTACTTC	CASSQGGVSSYEQYF
TRBV5-5	TRBJ2-3	.	.	TGTGCCAGCAGCTTGCGGGTGCGAGGGGCCCGCACAGATACGCAGTATTTT	CASSLRVRGARTDTQYF
TRBV20-1	TRBJ2-5	.	.	TGCAGTACTTGGGCCGAACAAGAGACCCAGTACTTC	CSTWAEQETQYF
TRBV2	TRBJ2-7	few	.	TGTGCCAGCAGACGATACCCCGAGCAGTACTTC	CASRRYPEQYF
TRBV7-9	TRBJ1-5	.	.	TGTGCCAGCAGCTTAGGGCCTATAGGCAATCAGCCCCAGCATTTT	CASSLGPIGNQPQHF
TRBV6-5	TRBJ1-5	.	TRBD1	TGTGCCAGCAGCCGACAGGGAGGAGGCAATCAGCCCCAGCATTTT	CASSRQGGGNQPQHF
TRBV28	TRBJ2-5	few	.	TGTGCCAGCAGACCTCCGGGACCGCAAGAGACCCAGTACTTC	CASRPPGPQETQYF
TRBV7-6	TRBJ2-7	few	.	TGTGCCAGCAGCCCCCGGACAGATTTCTACGAGCAGTACTTC	CASSPRTDFYEQYF
TRBV5-1	TRBJ2-1	.	.	TGCGCCAGCAGCTTGATTTCAGGGAGCTCCTACAATGAGCAGTTCTTC	CASSLISGSSYNEQFF
TRBV27	TRBJ1-5	.	TRBD1	TGTGCCAGCCGCTCTTTTCGGACAGGGAATCAGCCCCAGCATTTT	CASRSFRTGNQPQHF
TRBV11-1	TRBJ2-7	few	TRBD1	TGTGCCAGCAGCTCCGGGACAGGGGGAACCGAGCAGTACTTC	CASSSGTGGTEQYF
TRBV6-5	TRBJ1-1	few	.	TGTGCCAGCAGCCCTTCCGACCGGTACACTGAAGCTTTCTTT	CASSPSDRYTEAFF
TRBV5-1	TRBJ2-1	.	.	TGCGCCAGCACCCCCAGCGGTCCAGCGGCAATCAATGAGCAGTTCTTC	CASTPSGPAAINEQFF
TRBV4-3	TRBJ2-7	.	TRBD2	TGCGCCAGCAGCCAGGATAGCGGGAGCTACGAGCAGTACTTC	CASSQDSGSYEQYF
TRBV5-1	TRBJ1-2	.	.	TGCGCCAGCAGCCTCACTCCCGGAAGGGCCGGTGGCTATGGCTACACCTTC	CASSLTPGRAGGYGYTF
TRBV12-3/TRBV12-4	TRBJ1-1	.	.	TGTGCCAGCAGTTTACAGACGACGAACACTGAAGCTTTCTTT	CASSLQTTNTEAFF
TRBV4-2	TRBJ2-1	few	TRBD2	TGTGCCAGCAGCCAGATAGCGGGGGAGCGCAATGAGCAGTTCTTC	CASSQIAGERNEQFF
TRBV6-2/TRBV6-3	TRBJ1-2	.	.	TGTGCCAGCAGTTACTTCCAGAACTATGGCTACACCTTC	CASSYFQNYGYTF
TRBV7-9	TRBJ1-3	.	.	TGTGCCAGCCAAGAGGGTGCTGGAAACACCATATATTTT	CASQEGAGNTIYF
TRBV6-5	TRBJ2-1	.	.	TGTGCCAGCTCGGGGTTCGGCAATGAGCAGTTCTTC	CASSGFGNEQFF
TRBV12-3/TRBV12-4	TRBJ1-2	.	.	TGTGCCAGCAGGGCAGGGAGGATTCCGTTTGGCTACACCTTC	CASRAGRIPFGYTF
TRBV20-1	TRBJ1-5	few	.	TGCAGTGCTAGCCTAACCGGTACAAGTATCAATCAGCCCCAGCATTTT	CSASLTGTSINQPQHF
TRBV7-8	TRBJ1-1	.	TRBD1	TGTGCCAGCAGCTTATGGGCCCGCGAGGGGGCCACTGAAGCTTTCTTT	CASSLWAREGATEAFF
TRBV4-1	TRBJ1-6	.	TRBD1	TGCGCCAGCAGCCAATGGACAGGGGAGAATTCACCCCTCCACTTT	CASSQWTGENSPLHF
TRBV7-9	TRBJ1-1	.	.	TGTGCCAGCATCGTCATGACAGCGAACACTGAAGCTTTCTTT	CASIVMTANTEAFF
TRBV13	TRBJ1-4	few	.	TGTGCCAGCAGCTACGTCGCAACTAATGAAAAACTGTTTTTT	CASSYVATNEKLFF
TRBV6-2/TRBV6-3	TRBJ2-6	few	.	TGTGCCAGCAGTTACTCCCGGGAGTCGGGGGCCAACGTCCTGACTTTC	CASSYSRESGANVLTF
TRBV6-2/TRBV6-3	TRBJ1-1	few	.	TGTGCCAGCAGTTACCAGGACGGTGAAGCTTTCTTT	CASSYQDGEAFF
TRBV6-5	TRBJ1-5	.	.	TGTGCCAGCAGTTACCTCACGGGGCAGCCCCAGCATTTT	CASSYLTGQPQHF
TRBV7-2	TRBJ2-2	.	.	TGTGCCAGCAGCCCCCCCTGGGATGTAGCGCGGGCCCCTCCCGGGGAGCTGTTTTTT	CASSPPWDVARAPPGELFF
TRBV15	TRBJ2-2	.	.	TGTGCCACCAGCAGTAGGGGGAACACCGGGGAGCTGTTTTTT	CATSSRGNTGELFF
TRBV7-7	TRBJ2-3	few	TRBD2	TGTGCCAGCAGCTTAGGTGGCCCTAGCGGAGCTGGAGATACGCAGTATTTT	CASSLGGPSGAGDTQYF
TRBV7-2	TRBJ2-1	few	TRBD1	TGTGCCAGCAGCTTAAGCAGGGGGCTCAGGAGGGGGAATGAGCAGTTCTTC	CASSLSRGLRRGNEQFF
TRBV2	TRBJ1-5	many	.	TGTGCCAGCAGTGGACGACTGACGGTTAGCAATCAGCCCCAGCATTTT	CASSGRLTVSNQPQHF
TRBV7-9	TRBJ2-1	.	.	TGTGCCAGCAGTGCACGGCCCTCCTACAATGAGCAGTTCTTC	CASSARPSYNEQFF
TRBV6-1	TRBJ1-4	.	TRBD1	TGTGCCAGCAGAGCCGACCTCCAGACAGGGCGGTGGGAAAAACTGTTTTTT	CASRADLQTGRWEKLFF
TRBV23-1	TRBJ1-1	many	.	TGCGCCAGCAGTCAATGGGACATCCGAGGACGGGGTCCTGAAGCTTTCTTT	CASSQWDIRGRGPEAFF
TRBV12-3/TRBV12-4	TRBJ2-2	few	.	TGTGCCAGCAGTGACAGGTCCGGGGAGCTGTTTTTT	CASSDRSGELFF
TRBV12-3/TRBV12-4	TRBJ1-2	.	.	TGTGCCAGCAGCAGGCGTGGGGGCATAACCTTC	CASSRRGGITF
TRBV6-2/TRBV6-3	TRBJ1-6	few	.	TGTGCCAGCAGTAACCGCGGGGCTAATTCACCCCTCCACTTT	CASSNRGANSPLHF
TRBV6-2/TRBV6-3	TRBJ2-5	few	.	TGTGCCAGCAGTGGGACGCTAGCACGGGAACAAGAGACCCAGTACTTC	CASSGTLAREQETQYF